The 8 T cell receptor beta chains listed next were all sequenced from one sample in a study of cytomegalovirus exposure and HLA in healthy donors. Vbeta (60) and Jbeta (13) primers were used in the PCR. Profiling relied on immunoSEQ multiplex PCR, and the TCRdb table lists in-frame clones only, not all of them. The repertoire table contains 95,000 to 150,000 clones. Sequencing was performed on PBMCs. These receptor sequences come from a man aged 35-49 years in good health and CMV-seronegative.

The genes are TRBV5-1 and TRBJ2-1, with 12 bases that match TRBD2. This CDR3 region has 16 residues. V shed 4 bases and J 12 bases; nucleotides not matched to a gene: 14. The germline CDR1 and CDR2 sequences are SGHRS and YFSETQ. This CDR3 reads CASSPLTGLAGLVQFF. The CDR3, as DNA: TGCGCCAGCAGCCCCCTGACGGGACTAGCGGGCCTTGTGCAGTTCTTC.

The rearrangement uses TRBV30 and TRBJ1-1; tentatively, D is TRBD1 (5 bases). This CDR3 spans 12 amino acids. Germline V gives CDR1 GTSNPN, CDR2 SVGIG (reference sequence). Trimming took off 0 bases at V and 10 bases at J, with 12 bases between the two ends. CDR3 sequence: CAWSVGGPLAFF. The CDR3 bases are TGTGCCTGGAGTGTGGGGGGTCCCTTAGCTTTCTTT.

The genes are TRBV11-2 and TRBJ2-4; 9 nucleotides align to TRBD2. Germline CDR1 reads SGHAT; CDR2 reads FQNNGV. CDR3 length: 18 amino acids. J lost 0 bases, V lost 1 base, and 7 bases had no gene match. CDR3 coding DNA: TGTGCCAGCAGCTTAGGGTCCCTAGCGGGACTAGCCAAAAACATTCAGTACTTC. Amino acid sequence: CASSLGSLAGLAKNIQYF.

The V call is TRBV27, the J call TRBJ2-1, with D perhaps matching TRBD1 (5 bases). CDR3 size: 14 residues. Deletions cut 2 bases from V and 8 bases from J, with 13 bases between. From germline, CDR1 is MNHEY and CDR2 SMNVEV (reference sequence). The chain's CDR3 is CASSLQGPTHEQFF. CDR3 nucleotides: TGTGCCAGCAGTTTACAGGGCCCGACGCATGAGCAGTTCTTC.

CDR3 in amino acids: CASSLGAGSYSYNEQFF. The CDR3 nucleotides read TGCGCCAGCAGCTTGGGGGCGGGGAGTTACTCCTACAATGAGCAGTTCTTC. This chain joins TRBV5-1 and TRBJ2-1; D might be TRBD2 (6 bases). CDR3 size: 17 residues. The V and J ends lost 0 bases and 0 bases respectively, with 13 bases between them. Germline assignment: CDR1 SGHRS and CDR2 YFSETQ.

The J gene is TRBJ2-7, the V gene TRBV11-2; 14 bases are a match to TRBD2. There are 15 residues in the CDR3. The J segment lost 6 bases and the V segment lost 3 bases, leaving 4 bases of the junction unmatched. Germline CDR1 reads SGHAT; CDR2 reads FQNNGV. DNA for the CDR3: TGTGCCAGCAGCTTCGGACTAGCGGGAGGCCTCGAGCAGTACTTC. Translation gives CASSFGLAGGLEQYF.

The gene calls are TRBV11-2 and TRBJ2-5; 7 bases match TRBD2. The ends lost 4 bases at V and 9 bases at J; junction bases unmatched: 14. The CDR3 extends over 15 amino acids. Germline V gives CDR1 SGHAT, CDR2 FQNNGV. The CDR3 spells CASSSSTGGTGAQYF. CDR3 in DNA: TGTGCCAGCAGCTCCTCGACGGGGGGAACTGGGGCCCAGTACTTC. The full variable domain, rest sourced from reference TRBV11-2 and TRBJ2-5, is EAGVAQSPRYKIIEKRQSVAFWCNPISGHATLYWYQQILGQGPKLLIQFQNNGVVDDSQLPKDRFSAERLKGVDSTLKIQPAKLEDSAVYLCASSSSTGGTGAQYFGPGTRLLVL.

The gene calls are TRBV27 and TRBJ2-2, with D hard to call. The CDR3 covers 14 residues. Trimming shortened V by 3 bases and J by 1 base, and 6 bases separated the two germline ends. CDR1 and CDR2 (germline): MNHEY, SMNVEV (reference sequence). CDR3 residues: CASSFRRNTGELFF. CDR3 in DNA: TGTGCCAGCAGTTTCCGGAGGAACACCGGGGAGCTGTTTTTT.